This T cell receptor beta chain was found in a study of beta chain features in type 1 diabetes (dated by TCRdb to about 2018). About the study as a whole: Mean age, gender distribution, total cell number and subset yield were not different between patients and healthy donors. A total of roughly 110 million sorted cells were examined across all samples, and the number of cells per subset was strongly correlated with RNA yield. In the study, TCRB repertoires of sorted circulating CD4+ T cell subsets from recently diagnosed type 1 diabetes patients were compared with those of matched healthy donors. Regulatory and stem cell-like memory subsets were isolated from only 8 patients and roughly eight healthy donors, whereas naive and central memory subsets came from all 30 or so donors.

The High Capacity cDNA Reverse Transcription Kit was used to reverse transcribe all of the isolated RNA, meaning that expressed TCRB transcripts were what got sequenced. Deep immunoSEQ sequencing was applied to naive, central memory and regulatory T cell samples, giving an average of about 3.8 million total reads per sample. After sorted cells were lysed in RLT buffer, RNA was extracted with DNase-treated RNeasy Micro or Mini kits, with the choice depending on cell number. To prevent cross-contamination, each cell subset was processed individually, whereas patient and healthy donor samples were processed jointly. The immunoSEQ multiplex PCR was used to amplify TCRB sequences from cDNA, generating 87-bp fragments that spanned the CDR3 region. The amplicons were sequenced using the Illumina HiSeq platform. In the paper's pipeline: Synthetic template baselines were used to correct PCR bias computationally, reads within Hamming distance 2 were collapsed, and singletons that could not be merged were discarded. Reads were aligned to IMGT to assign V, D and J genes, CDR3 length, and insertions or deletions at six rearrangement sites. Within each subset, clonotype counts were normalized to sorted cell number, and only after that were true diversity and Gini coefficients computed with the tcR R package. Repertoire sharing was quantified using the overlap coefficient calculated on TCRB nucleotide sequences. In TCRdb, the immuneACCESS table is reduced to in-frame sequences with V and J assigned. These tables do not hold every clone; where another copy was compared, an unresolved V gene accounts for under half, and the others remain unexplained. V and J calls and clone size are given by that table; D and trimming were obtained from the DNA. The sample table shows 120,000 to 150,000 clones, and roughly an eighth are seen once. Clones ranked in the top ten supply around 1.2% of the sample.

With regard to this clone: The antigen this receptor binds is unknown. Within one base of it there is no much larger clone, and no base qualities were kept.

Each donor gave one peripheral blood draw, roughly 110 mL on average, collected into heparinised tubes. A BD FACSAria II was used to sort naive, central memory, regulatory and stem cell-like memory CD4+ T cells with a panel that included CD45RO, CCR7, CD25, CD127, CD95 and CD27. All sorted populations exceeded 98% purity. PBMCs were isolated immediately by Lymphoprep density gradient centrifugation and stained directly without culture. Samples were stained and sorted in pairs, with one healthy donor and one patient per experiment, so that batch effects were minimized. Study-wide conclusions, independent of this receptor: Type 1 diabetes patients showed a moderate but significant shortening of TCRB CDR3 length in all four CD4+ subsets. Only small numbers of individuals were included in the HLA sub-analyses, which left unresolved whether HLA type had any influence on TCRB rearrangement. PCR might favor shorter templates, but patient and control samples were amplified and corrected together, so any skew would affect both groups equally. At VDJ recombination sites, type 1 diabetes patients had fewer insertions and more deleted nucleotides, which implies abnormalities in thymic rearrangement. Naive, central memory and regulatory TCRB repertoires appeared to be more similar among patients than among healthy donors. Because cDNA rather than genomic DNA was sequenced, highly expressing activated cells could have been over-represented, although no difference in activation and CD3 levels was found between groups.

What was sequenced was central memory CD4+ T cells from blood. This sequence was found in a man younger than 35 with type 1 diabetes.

The CDR3 protein sequence reads: CASSYTKDRVYEQYF. The sequenced DNA: TGTGCCAGCAGTTACACTAAGGACAGGGTCTACGAGCAGTACTTC. The receptor chain draws on TRBV6-5 and TRBJ2-7; 8 bases in the junction line up with TRBD1. CDR1 and CDR2 are read off the germline V gene as MNHEY and SVGAGI. Germline trimming: 2 bases from V, 3 bases from J; junction bases outside gene matches: 6. Including cysteine and phenylalanine, the CDR3 has 15 amino acids. Only CDR3 DNA is held: 45 bases, read in frame from base 1.